A selection of T cell receptor beta chains follows, all from one sample in a study of blood T cell repertoires in COVID-19. Method: immunoSEQ multiplex PCR; TCRdb's copy keeps in-frame clones and lacks some. The sample lists about 90,000 clones, about 75% occurring once. Material for sequencing was peripheral blood. All receptors come from an elderly woman with acute or convalescent COVID-19. Each CDR3 is given without its conserved first and last residue.

J gene	V gene	CDR3 protein
TRBJ2-7	TRBV30	AWSVVYEQY
TRBJ1-1	TRBV7-2	ASSLSLLNTEAF
TRBJ1-1	TRBV4-1	ASSQVGGRNTEAF
TRBJ2-1	TRBV7-9	ASSVSSGYNEQF
TRBJ1-1	TRBV5-1	ASSSRGQQNTEAF
TRBJ2-2	TRBV7-2	ASSSLVGGAGELF
TRBJ1-2	TRBV7-2	ASRMAQGGSGYT
TRBJ1-5	TRBV28	ASQSGLQPQH
TRBJ2-2	TRBV23-1	AILIGQSYNTGELF
TRBJ1-2	TRBV28	ASSFGGPGGDGYGYT
TRBJ2-1	TRBV11-3	ASSLSQGWNEQF